The 23 T cell receptor beta chains below all came from one sample that was sequenced in a study of T cell changes during pregnancy in multiple sclerosis. Sequencing was performed with immunoSEQ multiplex PCR; in TCRdb, only in-frame clones are kept and a portion is missing. The sample gives roughly 100,000 clones, approximately 93% of which show up once; roughly 3.5% is in the top ten. The sequenced sample was peripheral blood, obtained after pregnancy. These receptors all stem from a female donor with multiple sclerosis, enrolled in a pregnancy study.

The chain carries TRBV7-9 and TRBJ2-7, with D possibly TRBD1 on 6 matching bases. CDR1 and CDR2 from the germline V gene are SEHNR and FQNEAQ (reference sequence). V lost 3 bases to trimming and J lost 4 bases, with 16 bases between them. There are 15 residues in the CDR3. DNA of the CDR3: TGTGCCAGCAGCTTCGGGACACCGACTCGGTACGAGCAGTACTTC. As protein: CASSFGTPTRYEQYF.

This clone was seen once. The CDR3 loop is CASSIRPGGRETQYF. For the CDR3, the DNA is TGTGCCAGTAGTATTCGGCCAGGGGGGCGTGAGACCCAGTACTTC. The chain employs TRBV19 and TRBJ2-5; possibly TRBD1 for D (7 bases). The length of the CDR3 is 15 residues. CDR1 LNHDA and CDR2 SQIVND come from the germline V gene (reference sequence). V lost 3 bases and J 5 bases, leaving 16 bases between the germline ends.

V and J are TRBV19 and TRBJ2-1; 12 nucleotides agree with TRBD2. Germline V lookup: CDR1 LNHDA, CDR2 SQIVND (reference sequence). The CDR3 extends over 14 amino acids. J lost 6 bases, V lost 6 bases, and 3 bases had no gene match. The CDR3 spells CASSPSGGANEQFF. In DNA, the CDR3 is TGTGCCAGTAGCCCTAGCGGGGGGGCCAATGAGCAGTTCTTC.

V usage is TRBV6-1 and J usage is TRBJ2-7; 7 bases are a match to TRBD1. Germline CDR1 MNHNS, CDR2 SASEGT. This CDR3 region has 13 residues. Unmatched junction bases numbered 3, after V lost 5 bases and J lost 2 bases. CDR3 nucleotide sequence: TGTGCCAGCAGTACCGGGACAGCCTACGAGCAGTACTTC. Protein sequence: CASSTGTAYEQYF.

The CDR3 DNA sequence: TGTGCCAGCAGAGACGTCGGGAGGATGAACACTGAAGCTTTCTTT. Residues: CASRDVGRMNTEAFF. The rearrangement uses TRBV6-5 and TRBJ1-1, with D hard to call. Germline CDR1 reads MNHEY; CDR2 reads SVGAGI. Between the trimmed V and J ends, which lost 6 bases and 0 bases, there was a span of 14 bases. CDR3 size: 15 residues.

The chain joins TRBV5-6 to TRBJ2-7; D gene unclear. CDR3 size: 13 residues. From germline, CDR1 is SGHDT and CDR2 YYEEEE. Deletions cut 3 bases from V and 7 bases from J, with 14 bases between. CDR3 region: CASSSGSRLEQYF. The CDR3 nucleotides are TGTGCCAGCAGCTCCGGGTCCCGCTTGGAGCAGTACTTC. Full variable domain (missing parts from reference TRBV5-6 and TRBJ2-7): DAGVTQSPTHLIKTRGQQVTLRCSPKSGHDTVSWYQQALGQGPQFIFQYYEEEERQRGNFPDRFSGHQFPNYSSELNVNALLLGDSALYLCASSSGSRLEQYFGPGTRLTVT.

This chain links TRBV29-1 with TRBJ1-2, with D possibly TRBD1 on 6 matching bases. Germline lookup yields CDR1 SQVTM and CDR2 ANQGSEA. CDR3 length: 13 amino acids. V was pared by 3 bases and J by 7 bases, with 15 bases between. The CDR3 DNA is TGCAGCGTTGAGTATGGGCAGGGGTCTGGCTACACCTTC. Its translation is CSVEYGQGSGYTF.

The V call is TRBV18, the J call TRBJ1-1; D uncertain. The V end was cut by 4 bases, the J end by 1 base, with 10 bases between. Per germline, CDR1 KGHSH and CDR2 LQKENI. CDR3 length equals 14 residues. The CDR3 region has the DNA TGTGCCAGCTCACGAACGACGGGGAACACTGAAGCTTTCTTT. Protein sequence: CASSRTTGNTEAFF.

This chain connects TRBV25-1 to TRBJ2-1; 8 bases are shared with TRBD1. The length of the CDR3 is 17 residues. CDR1 MGHDK and CDR2 SYGVNS come from the germline V gene. The junction had 10 bases not matched to a gene; V was cut back by 2 bases and J by 4 bases. CDR3 sequence reads: CASSEGTGQGPYNEQFF. CDR3 coding DNA: TGTGCCAGCAGTGAAGGGACTGGACAGGGACCTTACAATGAGCAGTTCTTC.

The gene calls are TRBV25-1 and TRBJ2-7; 7 nucleotides match TRBD1. The CDR3 is made up of 14 amino acids. The germline CDR1 and CDR2 sequences are MGHDK and SYGVNS. V was clipped by 6 bases and J by 2 bases; unmatched bases: 7. The CDR3 sequence: CASRTTGEPYEQYF. The CDR3 DNA sequence: TGTGCCAGCAGAACAACAGGGGAGCCCTACGAGCAGTACTTC.

The chain uses TRBV4-1 and TRBJ1-2, with D possibly TRBD1 on 5 matching bases. CDR1 MGHRA and CDR2 YSYEKL come from the germline V gene. This CDR3 has 15 residues. V lost 1 base, J lost 6 bases, and 15 bases lay in between. The DNA of the CDR3 is TGCGCCAGCAGCCAAGTGAGGGGAGGAAGCCATGGCTACACCTTC. The encoded protein is CASSQVRGGSHGYTF.

This rearrangement joins TRBV7-9 to TRBJ1-1, with TRBD1 identical over 9 bases. Germline values: CDR1 SEHNR, CDR2 FQNEAQ (reference sequence). This CDR3 is 17 amino acids long. The V and J ends lost 1 base and 0 bases, in that order; junction bases with no gene match: 6. The CDR3 region has the DNA TGTGCCAGCAGCTTAGGGCCGACAGGGGGGATGAACACTGAAGCTTTCTTT. It codes for CASSLGPTGGMNTEAFF.

The chain combines TRBV5-1 with TRBJ2-7, with D possibly matching TRBD2 (5 bases). Trimming pared 3 bases from V and 0 bases from J, leaving 10 bases between. Germline V lookup: CDR1 SGHRS, CDR2 YFSETQ. The CDR3 has 14 residues. CDR3 region: CASSSDGNSYEQYF. The CDR3 nucleotides read TGCGCCAGCAGCTCTGACGGGAACTCCTACGAGCAGTACTTC. Based on the CDR3 plus reference TRBV5-1 and TRBJ2-7, the full variable domain is KAGVTQTPRYLIKTRGQQVTLSCSPISGHRSVSWYQQTPGQGLQFLFEYFSETQRNKGNFPGRFSGRQFSNSRSEMNVSTLELGDSALYLCASSSDGNSYEQYFGPGTRLTVT.

This clone was detected only once. J is TRBJ2-5 and V is TRBV27; D might be TRBD1 (7 bases). Germline CDR1 is MNHEY and CDR2 is SMNVEV (reference sequence). This CDR3 is 17 amino acids long. The CDR3 DNA sequence: TGTCCCCAGGGGGGCGCGGGGAATTACCACCTTCAAGAGACCCAGTACTTC. This encodes CPQGGAGNYHLQETQYF.

This sequence joins TRBV15 and TRBJ2-5, with D maybe TRBD1 (5 bases). Germline assignment: CDR1 LNHNV and CDR2 YYDKDF (reference sequence). V dropped 0 bases and J dropped 5 bases, with 13 bases sitting between them. The length of the CDR3 is 15 residues. The CDR3 nucleotides are TGTGCCACCAGCAGAGATGTGGTACAGGCTGAGACCCAGTACTTC. Translated: CATSRDVVQAETQYF.

The chain has TRBV18 and TRBJ2-7; maybe TRBD2 (6 bases). CDR3 length: 13 amino acids. CDR1 is KGHSH and CDR2 is LQKENI in the germline V gene. The CDR3 spells CASGDSPKSEQYF. CDR3 DNA: TGTGCTTCGGGAGACAGTCCAAAGAGCGAGCAGTACTTC. The whole variable domain, filled in from reference TRBV18 and TRBJ2-7, reads NAGVMQNPRHLVRRRGQEARLRCSPMKGHSHVYWYRQLPEEGLKFMVYLQKENIIDESGMPKERFSAEFPKEGPSILRIQQVVRGDSAAYFCASGDSPKSEQYFGPGTRLTVT.

The gene calls are TRBV25-1 and TRBJ2-6, with a weak D call TRBD1 (6 bases). The CDR3 length is 17 residues. Germline V gene lookup returns CDR1 MGHDK and CDR2 SYGVNS. V lost 3 bases to trimming and J lost 0 bases, with 12 bases between them. The CDR3 bases are TGTGCCAGCAGTGAGCCAGGGGATTACTCTGGGGCCAACGTCCTGACTTTC. It yields the protein CASSEPGDYSGANVLTF.

This chain links TRBV5-1 with TRBJ2-3; TRBD2 matches at 9 bases. Per the germline V gene, CDR1 is SGHRS and CDR2 is YFSETQ. Trimming cost V 0 bases and J 4 bases; bases outside gene matches: 6. The length of the CDR3 is 16 residues. The CDR3 is CASSLAAGGPSDTQYF. In DNA, the CDR3 is TGCGCCAGCAGCTTGGCGGCGGGGGGGCCTTCAGATACGCAGTATTTT.

This sequence joins TRBV29-1 and TRBJ2-7, with 8 bases fitting TRBD2. The CDR3 is made up of 15 amino acids. The junction had 13 bases not matched to a gene; V was cut back by 4 bases and J by 5 bases. Looked up from germline, CDR1 is SQVTM and CDR2 is ANQGSEA. In DNA, the CDR3 is TGCAGCGTTGTGTTTATTAGCGGGGACCCCCACGAGCAGTACTTC. This encodes CSVVFISGDPHEQYF.

V usage is TRBV18 and J usage is TRBJ1-2; tentative D call: TRBD1 (5 bases). Germline V gene data show CDR1 as KGHSH and CDR2 as LQKENI. CDR3 size: 14 residues. The ends were cut back, 3 bases at V and 4 bases at J, with 12 bases in the middle. The CDR3 loop is CASSPPGWAYGYTF. The CDR3 bases are TGTGCCAGCTCACCCCCAGGGTGGGCCTATGGCTACACCTTC. Full variable domain (missing parts from reference TRBV18 and TRBJ1-2): NAGVMQNPRHLVRRRGQEARLRCSPMKGHSHVYWYRQLPEEGLKFMVYLQKENIIDESGMPKERFSAEFPKEGPSILRIQQVVRGDSAAYFCASSPPGWAYGYTFGSGTRLTVV.

The chain uses TRBV7-3 and TRBJ1-1; TRBD1 is a possible D gene (5 bases). The germline V gene has CDR1 SGHTA and CDR2 FQGTGA. The CDR3 runs 13 residues. Trimming pared 3 bases from V and 1 base from J, leaving 6 bases between. CDR3 bases: TGTGCCAGCAGCTTCGGGGGGAACACTGAAGCTTTCTTT. It specifies CASSFGGNTEAFF.

The chain carries TRBV7-8 and TRBJ2-7; 8 nucleotides agree with TRBD1. V dropped 5 bases and J dropped 6; count of bases not matched to a gene: 9. The CDR3 consists of 14 residues. CDR1 is SGHVS and CDR2 is FQNEAQ in the germline V gene. The CDR3 nucleotides read TGTGCCAGCAGCCTAACAGGGGGGTCAAGCGAGCAGTACTTC. It encodes CASSLTGGSSEQYF. Supplemented by reference TRBV7-8 and TRBJ2-7, the full variable domain reads GAGVSQSPRYKVAKRGQDVALRCDPISGHVSLFWYQQALGQGPEFLTYFQNEAQLDKSGLPSDRFFAERPEGSVSTLKIQRTQQEDSAVYLCASSLTGGSSEQYFGPGTRLTVT.

The chain joins TRBV19 to TRBJ1-2, with 7 bases that match TRBD1. Germline trimming cut 3 bases from V and 5 bases from J; bases unmatched to any gene: 12. Per the germline V gene, CDR1 is LNHDA and CDR2 is SQIVND (reference sequence). CDR3 length: 16 amino acids. The CDR3 nucleotides are TGTGCCAGTAGTATCCCCTCTCAGACAGGGATGTATGGCTACACCTTC. It encodes CASSIPSQTGMYGYTF.